This TCR beta chain is from a study of blood T cell repertoires in COVID-19. TCRdb's table, derived via immunoSEQ multiplex PCR, lists solely in-frame clones and lacks some. Found here are about 110,000 clones, roughly 85% of them singletons; the top ten hold approximately 16%. Sequencing input: peripheral blood. The source is a woman of 80 years or more with active or convalescent COVID-19.

The CDR3 protein is CASSLRTSGSSYNEQFF. CDR3 nucleotide sequence: TGTGCCAGCAGCCTGAGGACTAGCGGGAGCTCCTACAATGAGCAGTTCTTC. The chain links TRBV13 to TRBJ2-1, with TRBD2 identical over 13 bases. Germline CDR1 reads PRHDT; CDR2 reads FYEKMQ (reference sequence). The CDR3 consists of 17 residues. The trim removed 5 bases at V and 0 bases at J, leaving 4 bases unmatched.